This T cell receptor (beta chain) was documented in a study of monozygotic twins with inflammatory bowel disease. Study-level results: Among the T cells, different subtypes could not be distinguished. Concordant and discordant twins showed no difference in repertoire similarity, possibly from limited power. Diversity of TCRbeta measured by inverse Simpson was lower in IBD patients than in healthy co-twins.

Germline V CDR1 and CDR2: LGHDT, YNNKEL (reference sequence). CDR3 size: 14 residues. A note on this clonotype: What it binds is unknown.

Blood (2.5 ml) was collected from every donor individually. Using the 5' RACE reads, TCRdb records one entry per CDR3 protein without DNA. The table counts over 130,000 distinct CDR3 sequences; 2% to 3% lies in the top ten. This clonotype was sampled from a human donor with ulcerative colitis or Crohn's disease, or a healthy co-twin of an affected twin (not recorded which). The sample consisted of blood. The chain links TRBV3-1 to TRBJ2-1; without DNA, the TCRdb call of TRBD1 cannot be checked. The CDR3 loop is CASSLGTGHNEQFF.